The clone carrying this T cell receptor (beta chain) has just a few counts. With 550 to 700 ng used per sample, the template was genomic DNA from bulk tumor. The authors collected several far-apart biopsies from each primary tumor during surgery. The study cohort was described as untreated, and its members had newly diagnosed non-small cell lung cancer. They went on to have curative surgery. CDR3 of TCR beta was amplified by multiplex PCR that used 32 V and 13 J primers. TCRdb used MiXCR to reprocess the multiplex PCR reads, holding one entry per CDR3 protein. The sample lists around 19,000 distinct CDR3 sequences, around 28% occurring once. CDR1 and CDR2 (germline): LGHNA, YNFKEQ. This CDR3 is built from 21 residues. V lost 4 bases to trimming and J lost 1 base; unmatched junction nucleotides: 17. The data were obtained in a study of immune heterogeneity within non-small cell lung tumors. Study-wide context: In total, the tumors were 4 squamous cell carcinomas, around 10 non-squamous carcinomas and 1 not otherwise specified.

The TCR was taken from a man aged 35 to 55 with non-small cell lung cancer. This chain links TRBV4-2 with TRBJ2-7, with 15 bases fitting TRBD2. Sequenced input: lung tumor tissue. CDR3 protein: CASSPISVRGTSGRWSYEQYF. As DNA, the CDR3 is TGTGCCAGCAGCCCCATATCGGTTAGGGGGACTAGCGGGAGGTGGTCCTACGAGCAGTACTTC.